The 31 T cell receptor beta chains below come from one sample, sequenced in a study of blood T cell repertoires in COVID-19. Data came from immunoSEQ multiplex PCR; TCRdb stores just in-frame clones and leaves some out. This sample has roughly 250,000 clones, with approximately 79% found just once. The sequencing input was peripheral blood. Source of these receptors: a woman aged 35 to 49 with active or convalescent COVID-19.

This clone was seen a few times. The J gene is TRBJ1-1, the V gene TRBV9; D is ambiguous. This CDR3 comprises 12 residues. V was trimmed by 4 bases and J by 5 bases, leaving 9 bases between them. Germline V gene sequence: CDR1 SGDLS, CDR2 YYNGEE. CDR3 sequence: CASSTDGTEAFF. CDR3 DNA sequence: TGTGCCAGCAGCACAGATGGGACTGAAGCTTTCTTT.

V gene TRBV2 combines with J gene TRBJ1-1; 7 bases align to TRBD1. J gave up 1 base and V 6 bases, and 8 bases lay outside the gene matches. Germline V gene lookup returns CDR1 SNHLY and CDR2 FYNNEI. This CDR3 has 15 residues. The CDR3 nucleotides are TGTGCCAGCAGCACCGAACAGGGGAGGAACACTGAAGCTTTCTTT. Encoded protein: CASSTEQGRNTEAFF.

This clone was seen once. This sequence joins TRBV7-9 and TRBJ2-2; possibly TRBD1 for D (5 bases). Trimming pared 5 bases from V and 2 bases from J, leaving 18 bases between. CDR3 length: 17 amino acids. The germline gives CDR1 SEHNR, CDR2 FQNEAQ (reference sequence). CDR3 loop: CASSPNPGSPNTGELFF. The DNA for the CDR3 is TGTGCCAGCAGCCCGAATCCAGGGTCCCCCAACACCGGGGAGCTGTTTTTT.

J is TRBJ1-1 and V is TRBV19; tentatively, D is TRBD1 (5 bases). V shed 10 bases and J shed 0 bases, with 15 bases lying between them. CDR3 length: 14 residues. CDR1 and CDR2 (germline): LNHDA, SQIVND (reference sequence). The CDR3 DNA reads as TGTGCCACCCTGAGGGGAGGGGTGAACACTGAAGCTTTCTTT. It codes for CATLRGGVNTEAFF.

This clone appeared many times. The CDR3 nucleotides read TGCAGCGCGAACAGGGGGTACGGGGAGACCCAGTACTTC. It specifies CSANRGYGETQYF. The chain carries TRBV29-1 and TRBJ2-5; 8 bases fit TRBD1. This CDR3 region has 13 residues. V dropped 7 bases and J dropped 5; count of bases not matched to a gene: 9. CDR1 is SQVTM, CDR2 ANQGSEA, per germline.

The J gene is TRBJ1-2, the V gene TRBV5-1; D perhaps matches TRBD1 (6 bases). Germline CDR1 and CDR2: SGHRS and YFSETQ. V lost 6 bases, J lost 7 bases, and 13 bases lay in between. CDR3 length: 12 amino acids. CDR3 nucleotides: TGCGCCAGCAACAGGGATACGGGTGGCTACACCTTC. Residues: CASNRDTGGYTF.

In regard to this clone: The sample carries other DNA sequences with the same CDR3. V usage is TRBV5-5 and J usage is TRBJ2-7; 12 positions agree with TRBD1. The CDR3 totals 15 residues. Germline CDR1 SGHKS, CDR2 YYEKEE (reference sequence). The CDR3 loop is CASSPSGTGGGEQYV. Here the CDR3 DNA reads TGTGCCAGCAGCCCCTCAGGGACAGGGGGCGGCGAGCAATACGTC.

The chain is built from TRBV4-1 and TRBJ1-2, with D uncertain. The CDR3 is 13 residues long. The V and J ends lost 0 bases and 4 bases respectively, with 6 bases between them. CDR1 and CDR2 (germline): MGHRA, YSYEKL. CDR3 DNA sequence: TGCGCCAGCAGCCAAGATCCAGGCTATGGCTACACCTTC. Translated, it gives CASSQDPGYGYTF.

The V and J genes are TRBV3-1 (or the pseudogene TRBV3-2) and TRBJ2-5; TRBD1 matches 9 bases. Unmatched junction bases numbered 5, after V lost 8 bases and J lost 1 base. Germline V CDR1 and CDR2: LGHDT, YNNKEL (reference sequence). The CDR3 runs 14 residues. The CDR3 coding sequence is TGTGCCAGCGGGACAGGGCGAGGCCAAGAGACCCAGTACTTC. Translating gives CASGTGRGQETQYF.

This clone came up many times. The V call is TRBV19, the J call TRBJ2-7; possibly TRBD1 for D (7 bases). CDR3 length: 15 residues. The germline gives CDR1 LNHDA, CDR2 SQIVND (reference sequence). The germline V and J ends were trimmed by 4 bases and 5 bases, with 18 bases remaining between them. The CDR3 reads CASSTIDREVHEQYV. The CDR3 DNA follows: TGTGCCAGTAGTACCATCGACAGGGAGGTCCACGAGCAGTACGTC.

The gene calls are TRBV6-5 and TRBJ2-7; D is uncertain. Between the trimmed V and J ends, which lost 6 bases and 2 bases, there was a span of 14 bases. The CDR3 has 14 amino acids. The germline CDR1 and CDR2 sequences are MNHEY and SVGAGI. In DNA, the CDR3 is TGTGCCAGCAGCCGAATGGCAGAAGCCTACGAGCAGTACGTC. Translating it yields CASSRMAEAYEQYV.

This clone has only a few counts. The chain carries TRBV4-1 and TRBJ1-3; D not resolved. Per germline, CDR1 MGHRA and CDR2 YSYEKL. This CDR3 comprises 14 residues. V was clipped by 6 bases and J by 1 base, with 10 bases between them. CDR3 amino acids: CASSSATSGNTIYF. For the CDR3, the DNA is TGCGCCAGCAGTTCCGCAACTTCTGGAAACACCATATATTTT.

The chain links TRBV6-5 to TRBJ1-5, with a weak D call TRBD1 (5 bases). Trimming pared 6 bases from V and 8 bases from J, leaving 17 bases between. The CDR3 extends over 14 amino acids. Germline lookup yields CDR1 MNHEY and CDR2 SVGAGI. The CDR3: CASSATRIREPQHF. The DNA of the CDR3 is TGTGCCAGCAGCGCCACACGGATCAGGGAGCCCCAGCATTTT.

The V call is TRBV28, the J call TRBJ1-5, with 9 bases matching TRBD1. CDR1 MDHEN and CDR2 SYDVKM come from the germline V gene. The CDR3 spans 15 residues. The junction had 8 bases not matched to a gene; V was cut back by 4 bases and J by 7 bases. CDR3: CASSWGDRVRQPQHF. For the CDR3, the DNA is TGTGCCAGCAGTTGGGGGGACAGGGTACGACAGCCCCAGCATTTT.

In its sample, this clone was seen once. The chain uses TRBV4-1 and TRBJ2-1; D is ambiguous. The germline V gene encodes CDR1 MGHRA and CDR2 YSYEKL. The CDR3 length is 11 residues. The ends were cut back, 6 bases at V and 6 bases at J, with 6 bases in the middle. The CDR3, as DNA: TGCGCCAGCAGACAGAGCAATGAGCAGTTCTTC. Translation gives CASRQSNEQFF.

The rearrangement links TRBV19 to TRBJ2-7; the D gene is possibly TRBD2 (5 bases). This CDR3 is 14 amino acids long. Germline V lookup: CDR1 LNHDA, CDR2 SQIVND (reference sequence). Trimming stripped 6 bases from V and 6 bases from J, with 18 bases between. Written as DNA, the CDR3 is TGTGCCAGTAGGGCGGGCCCTTTGCGGAGCGAGCAGTACTTC. Amino acid sequence: CASRAGPLRSEQYF. The entire variable domain, with the rest obtained from reference TRBV19 and TRBJ2-7, is as follows: DGGITQSPKYLFRKEGQNVTLSCEQNLNHDAMYWYRQDPGQGLRLIYYSQIVNDFQKGDIAEGYSVSREKKESFPLTVTSAQKNPTAFYLCASRAGPLRSEQYFGPGTRLTVT.

Only one count was recorded for this clone. V usage is TRBV6-6 and J usage is TRBJ2-1; TRBD2 might be the D (5 bases). Trimming took 6 bases from V and 7 from J, leaving 19 bases between them. Germline V gives CDR1 MNHNY, CDR2 SVGAGI (reference sequence). The CDR3 has 15 amino acids. The CDR3: CASRVSGPRVNEQFF. CDR3 in DNA: TGTGCCAGCAGGGTGTCTGGGCCGAGGGTAAATGAGCAGTTCTTC.

The chain couples TRBV30 to TRBJ1-1; D gene uncertain. The germline V gene has CDR1 GTSNPN and CDR2 SVGIG (reference sequence). The CDR3 has 12 amino acids. Trimming pared 2 bases from V and 1 base from J, leaving 5 bases between. The CDR3 bases are TGTGCCTGGAGTCAGTGGAACACTGAAGCTTTCTTT. It yields the protein CAWSQWNTEAFF.

The chain couples TRBV4-2 to TRBJ2-3; 7 bases map to TRBD2. This CDR3 has 16 amino acids. The germline CDR1 and CDR2 sequences are LGHNA and YNFKEQ. J lost 6 bases, V lost 1 base, and 10 bases had no gene match. CDR3 DNA sequence: TGTGCCAGCAGCCAAGCTGAGGGCGGGGGAAGGGATACGCAGTATTTT. Protein sequence: CASSQAEGGGRDTQYF.

The chain couples TRBV5-1 to TRBJ2-1; TRBD2 is a possible D gene (6 bases). Germline values: CDR1 SGHRS, CDR2 YFSETQ. The CDR3 sequence is 17 residues long. V dropped 4 bases and J dropped 1 base, with 18 bases sitting between them. The CDR3 DNA reads TGCGCCAGCAGCAGTTTACAGAGGGCGGGGTCCTACAATGAGCAGTTCTTC. Its protein is CASSSLQRAGSYNEQFF.

The chain couples TRBV19 to TRBJ1-5; D is perhaps TRBD1 (5 bases). The germline gives CDR1 LNHDA, CDR2 SQIVND (reference sequence). Trimming shortened V by 4 bases and J by 2 bases, and 9 bases separated the two germline ends. This CDR3 spans 14 amino acids. The CDR3 DNA sequence: TGTGCCAGTAGTAACCGGGGGGGCAATCAGCCCCAGCATTTT. Amino acid sequence: CASSNRGGNQPQHF.

The J gene is TRBJ2-1, the V gene TRBV3-1 (or the pseudogene TRBV3-2); tentative D call: TRBD1 (7 bases). Germline V CDR1 and CDR2: LGHDT, YNNKEL (reference sequence). Trimming cost V 0 bases and J 2 bases, with 11 bases left between them. CDR3 size: 16 residues. The CDR3 protein is CASSQDGGGPYNEQFF. As DNA, the CDR3 is TGTGCCAGCAGCCAAGATGGAGGGGGCCCCTACAATGAGCAGTTCTTC.

The chain is built from TRBV12-3 or TRBV12-4 and TRBJ2-2, with TRBD1 as a possible D gene (5 bases). Trimming removed 6 bases from V and 6 bases from J, with 8 bases in between. The CDR3 runs 12 residues. CDR3 sequence: CASRLGPGELFF. The CDR3 nucleotides read TGTGCCAGCAGATTGGGGCCCGGGGAGCTGTTTTTT.

A single count supports this clone. The rearrangement uses TRBV9 and TRBJ1-5, with 8 bases aligning to TRBD1. The CDR3 has 16 residues. With V trimmed by 0 bases and J by 5 bases, 7 bases remained unmatched. Germline CDR1 reads SGDLS; CDR2 reads YYNGEE. The CDR3 DNA reads as TGTGCCAGCAGCGTAGGTCCAGGGGGCCTGGATCAGCCCCAGCATTTT. Protein sequence: CASSVGPGGLDQPQHF.

Only one count was recorded for this clone. The chain employs TRBV9 and TRBJ1-1; possibly TRBD1 for D (5 bases). V was shortened by 1 base and J by 7 bases, with 17 bases between the two germline ends. Germline V CDR1 and CDR2: SGDLS, YYNGEE. CDR3 length: 15 residues. CDR3: CASSVNPGPLGEAFF. CDR3 sequence (DNA): TGTGCCAGCAGCGTAAATCCAGGGCCATTGGGTGAAGCTTTCTTT.

The chain uses TRBV11-3 and TRBJ2-2, with 8 bases lining up with TRBD2. The CDR3 has 16 amino acids. Germline loops: CDR1 SGHNT, CDR2 YENEEA. The V and J ends lost 5 bases and 6 bases, in that order; junction bases with no gene match: 11. The CDR3 DNA reads as TGTGCCAGCAGCCCCTCCCCGGGGGGGCTGTCCGGGGAGCTGTTTTTT. Protein sequence: CASSPSPGGLSGELFF.

This clone was recorded only once. This chain joins TRBV7-3 and TRBJ2-6; TRBD1 might be the D (5 bases). V lost 6 bases, J lost 1 base, and 7 bases lay in between. CDR3 size: 14 residues. Germline V gene data show CDR1 as SGHTA and CDR2 as FQGTGA. CDR3 DNA: TGTGCCAGCAGAGCAGGGTCTGGGGCCAACGTCCTGACTTTC. It codes for CASRAGSGANVLTF.

This sequence joins TRBV14 and TRBJ2-3, with 8 positions matching TRBD2. V dropped 4 bases and J dropped 2; count of bases not matched to a gene: 14. This CDR3 spans 18 amino acids. Germline values: CDR1 SGHDN, CDR2 FVKESK. The DNA for the CDR3 is TGTGCCAGCAGCCCAACCTTGGGGCGGGGGGCTACCACAGATACGCAGTATTTT. This translates into CASSPTLGRGATTDTQYF.

This clone has just a few counts. The CDR3 coding sequence is TGTGCCAGCAGTTGGCACGGGGAGACCCAGTACTTC. Its translation: CASSWHGETQYF. J is TRBJ2-5 and V is TRBV12-3 or TRBV12-4, with D hard to call. The ends were cut back, 4 bases at V and 5 bases at J, with 8 bases in the middle. The CDR3 has 12 residues.

The rearrangement joins TRBV7-6 to TRBJ2-3; 7 bases match TRBD2. CDR3 length equals 16 residues. Losses at the gene ends were 5 bases for V and 4 bases for J; bases not matched to a gene: 12. Germline assignment: CDR1 SGHVS and CDR2 FNYEAQ. The CDR3 here is CASSLLGTISADTQYF. CDR3 DNA sequence: TGTGCCAGCAGCCTTCTCGGGACTATCTCCGCAGATACGCAGTATTTT.

The chain employs TRBV4-1 and TRBJ1-5; a weak D match, TRBD1 (5 bases). The germline V gene encodes CDR1 MGHRA and CDR2 YSYEKL. V lost 2 bases and J lost 0, with 17 bases in between. The CDR3 has 18 residues. CDR3 nucleotide sequence: TGCGCCAGCAGCCAAACTATTATGGGGCAATCTAGCAATCAGCCCCAGCATTTT. It encodes CASSQTIMGQSSNQPQHF.